Here is one T cell receptor beta chain with its context. V lost 1 base, J lost 2 bases, and 9 bases lay in between. The CDR3 consists of 14 residues. Germline lookup yields CDR1 MNHEY and CDR2 SVGAGI. The source of the sample is a study of shared clonotypes between healthy human individuals. The run depth of the assay was deep. The data were produced by immunoSEQ multiplex PCR, yet TCRdb's version contains in-frame clones alone and is incomplete. The repertoire holds about 1 million clones, with about 75% as singletons. The TCR sequence derives from a man aged 18 to 29 in good health. The genes are TRBV6-5 and TRBJ2-7, with D possibly TRBD1 on 5 matching bases. The material sequenced was memory CD4+ T cells sorted from blood. Noted subset: CD45RA-negative fraction. The CDR3 region has the DNA TGTGCCAGCAGTTACTACAGGACAACCTACGAGCAGTACTTC. As protein: CASSYYRTTYEQYF.